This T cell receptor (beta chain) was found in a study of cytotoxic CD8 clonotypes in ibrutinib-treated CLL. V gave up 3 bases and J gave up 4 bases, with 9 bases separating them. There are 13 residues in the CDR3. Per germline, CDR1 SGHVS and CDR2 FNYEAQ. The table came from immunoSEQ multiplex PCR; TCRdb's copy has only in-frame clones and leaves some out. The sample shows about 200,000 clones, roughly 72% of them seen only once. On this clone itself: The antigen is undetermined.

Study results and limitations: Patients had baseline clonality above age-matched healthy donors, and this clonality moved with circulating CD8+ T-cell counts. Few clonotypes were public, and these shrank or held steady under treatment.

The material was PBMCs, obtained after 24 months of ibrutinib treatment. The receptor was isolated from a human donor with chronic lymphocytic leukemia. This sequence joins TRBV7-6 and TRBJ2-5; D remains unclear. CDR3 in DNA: TGTGCCAGCAGCTTCGCACAAACAGAGACCCAGTACTTC. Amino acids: CASSFAQTETQYF.